Each of the 30 T cell receptor beta chains below was sequenced from the same sample in a study of regulatory T cells in long-lasting Graves disease. Libraries of TCR beta came from iRepertoire HTBI primers plus Arm-PCR of CDR3 regions. MiXCR, applied by TCRdb to the multiplex PCR reads, yields one record per CDR3 protein. In the table there are roughly 380,000 distinct CDR3 sequences, 15% to 19% of which are singletons. The time point was: newly diagnosed GD, antithyroid drugs for less than 3 months. After RNA was extracted from PBMCs, the TCR library was made from it. The sample was peripheral blood mononuclear cells (PBMCs), taken at new diagnosis, from a patient treated with antithyroid drugs. These receptors were taken from a female donor with Graves disease.

The sample holds a few counts of this clonotype. V is TRBV9 and J is TRBJ1-3, with no clear D. This CDR3 comprises 15 residues. Germline CDR1 is SGDLS and CDR2 is YYNGEE. V shed 0 bases and J shed 4 bases, with 11 bases lying between them. CDR3 loop: CASSVEGGHGNTIYF. CDR3 nucleotide sequence: TGTGCCAGCAGCGTAGAGGGAGGGCACGGAAACACCATATATTTT.

This clonotype has a count of ten or more. The chain is built from TRBV12-3 or TRBV12-4 and TRBJ1-1, with D unresolved. This CDR3 region has 14 residues. Trimming left V 3 bases short and J 2 bases short, with 10 bases between. CDR3 coding DNA: TGTGCCAGCAGTTTTGCACAGCCTAACACTGAAGCTTTCTTT. Its protein is CASSFAQPNTEAFF.

V is TRBV7-2 and J is TRBJ2-5; the match to TRBD2 covers 15 bases. Germline trimming cut 7 bases from V and 6 bases from J; bases unmatched to any gene: 12. CDR3 size: 17 residues. Looked up from germline, CDR1 is SGHTA and CDR2 is FQGNSA. The CDR3 here is CASNPQGLAGGPQTQYF. DNA for the CDR3: TGTGCCAGCAACCCCCAAGGACTAGCGGGAGGGCCGCAGACCCAGTACTTC.

This clonotype has ten or more counts. The chain couples TRBV6-1 to TRBJ2-1; 13 bases match TRBD2. The CDR3 is made up of 17 amino acids. Per germline, CDR1 MNHNS and CDR2 SASEGT. The V segment lost 6 bases and the J segment 8 bases; nucleotides outside the gene matches: 13. The CDR3 DNA sequence: TGTGCCAGCAGCTCGGGACTAGCGGGACTCCCTCCCCATGAGCAGTTCTTC. As protein: CASSSGLAGLPPHEQFF.

The chain combines TRBV9 with TRBJ2-1; D is uncertain. Germline loops: CDR1 SGDLS, CDR2 YYNGEE. CDR3 length equals 12 residues. The V and J ends lost 4 bases and 7 bases respectively, with 9 bases between them. The CDR3 region has the DNA TGTGCCAGCAGCCCGCCTCGGAATGAGCAGTTCTTC. Translating gives CASSPPRNEQFF.

The sample holds many counts of this clonotype. V is TRBV7-2 and J is TRBJ2-7; 7 bases fit TRBD2. CDR3 length: 14 amino acids. V was clipped by 3 bases and J by 0 bases; unmatched bases: 2. CDR1 is SGHTA, CDR2 FQGNSA, per germline. The CDR3 DNA reads as TGTGCCAGCAGCTTGAGGGACTACTCCTACGAGCAGTACTTC. The encoded protein is CASSLRDYSYEQYF.

This clonotype was counted only a few times. The rearrangement links TRBV2 to TRBJ2-7, with D possibly being TRBD2 (5 bases). V was shortened by 6 bases and J by 0 bases, with 12 bases between the two germline ends. This CDR3 spans 14 amino acids. CDR1 is SNHLY, CDR2 FYNNEI, per germline. CDR3 residues: CASSPGTISYEQYF. The CDR3, as DNA: TGTGCCAGCAGCCCGGGAACAATCTCCTACGAGCAGTACTTC.

This clonotype was counted ten times or more. V gene TRBV5-5 combines with J gene TRBJ1-1; perhaps TRBD1 as D (5 bases). V lost 0 bases, J lost 1 base, and 10 bases lay in between. The germline V gene has CDR1 SGHKS and CDR2 YYEKEE (reference sequence). CDR3 length: 15 amino acids. The CDR3 DNA reads as TGTGCCAGCAGCTTGGGAGTTACAGGGAACACTGAAGCTTTCTTT. This gives the protein CASSLGVTGNTEAFF.

This clonotype was recorded at least ten times. The CDR3 nucleotides are TGCGCCAGCAGCCAAGATCGACAGCGGGAGGTGGATACGCAGTATTTT. It encodes CASSQDRQREVDTQYF. The chain recombines TRBV4-3 with TRBJ2-3, with TRBD2 matching over 9 bases. Germline loops: CDR1 LGHNA, CDR2 YSLEER. The CDR3 covers 16 residues. V shed 0 bases and J 6 bases; nucleotides not matched to a gene: 7.

The CDR3 DNA reads TGCAGCGTTGAACCACCGGACAGGAACACTGAAGCTTTCTTT. Protein sequence: CSVEPPDRNTEAFF. The chain uses TRBV29-1 and TRBJ1-1, with D possibly TRBD1 on 6 matching bases. Germline V CDR1 and CDR2: SQVTM, ANQGSEA. This CDR3 has 14 residues. V lost 2 bases to trimming and J lost 1 base, with 11 bases between them.

The rearrangement links TRBV3-1 to TRBJ1-2; tentative D call: TRBD1 (6 bases). Trimming removed 4 bases at V and 9 bases at J, with 18 bases between. There are 14 residues in the CDR3. The germline CDR1 and CDR2 sequences are LGHDT and YNNKEL (reference sequence). CDR3 sequence (DNA): TGTGCCAGCAGCCGAGAAACAGGGAGTCGTCGCTACACCTTC. Translation gives CASSRETGSRRYTF. Looking up the rest from reference TRBV3-1 and TRBJ1-2 gives the full variable domain: DTAVSQTPKYLVTQMGNDKSIKCEQNLGHDTMYWYKQDSKKFLKIMFSYNNKELIINETVPNRFSPKSPDKAHLNLHINSLELGDSAVYFCASSRETGSRRYTFGSGTRLTVV.

This clonotype was counted between two and nine times. The genes are TRBV6-1 and TRBJ1-6, with D perhaps TRBD1 (6 bases). Looked up from germline, CDR1 is MNHNS and CDR2 is SASEGT. The CDR3 totals 12 residues. The CDR3 nucleotides read TGTCCCTGGAGGAGGGGGGGTTCACCCCTCCACTTT. This translates into CPWRRGGSPLHF.

In its sample, this clonotype was seen many times. The chain couples TRBV6-2 or TRBV6-3 to TRBJ1-1; a possible D gene is TRBD1 (5 bases). V lost 0 bases and J 1 base, leaving 12 bases between the germline ends. Germline V gives CDR1 MNHEY, CDR2 SVGEGT. The CDR3 is 16 amino acids. The CDR3 DNA is TGTGCCAGCAGTTACTCGTTCGGGACCCCGAACACTGAAGCTTTCTTT. This encodes CASSYSFGTPNTEAFF.

V gene TRBV28 combines with J gene TRBJ1-5; possibly TRBD1 for D (5 bases). This CDR3 comprises 13 residues. The V and J ends lost 6 bases and 1 base respectively, with 7 bases between them. The germline CDR1 and CDR2 sequences are MDHEN and SYDVKM. The CDR3 coding sequence is TGTGCCAGCAGGCGACAGAGCAATCAGCCCCAGCATTTT. Its translation: CASRRQSNQPQHF.

The chain combines TRBV4-2 with TRBJ1-1; TRBD1 aligns across 10 bases. The CDR3 length is 15 residues. CDR1 is LGHNA, CDR2 YNFKEQ, per germline. V lost 1 base to trimming and J lost 3 bases; unmatched junction nucleotides: 2. CDR3 nucleotide sequence: TGTGCCAGCAGCCAAGTAGGACAGGGGGACACTGAAGCTTTCTTT. Translated, it gives CASSQVGQGDTEAFF.

This chain joins TRBV7-9 and TRBJ1-1, with D tentatively TRBD1 (5 bases). Trimming left V 7 bases short and J 1 base short, with 16 bases between. The germline CDR1 and CDR2 sequences are SEHNR and FQNEAQ (reference sequence). This CDR3 has 15 residues. The CDR3 reads CASIKWGPTNTEAFF. In DNA, the CDR3 is TGTGCCAGCATTAAATGGGGACCGACGAACACTGAAGCTTTCTTT.

In its sample, this clonotype was seen many times. The chain joins TRBV9 to TRBJ1-2; 10 nucleotides align to TRBD1. CDR1 is SGDLS, CDR2 YYNGEE, per germline. The V segment lost 0 bases and the J segment 4 bases; nucleotides outside the gene matches: 6. CDR3 length equals 16 residues. Here the CDR3 DNA reads TGTGCCAGCAGCGTAGGGTTGACAGGGGGCCTCTATGGCTACACCTTC. Its protein is CASSVGLTGGLYGYTF.

This clonotype was seen many times. This chain links TRBV27 with TRBJ1-5; possible D gene TRBD1, 5 bases. Germline assignment: CDR1 MNHEY and CDR2 SMNVEV (reference sequence). This CDR3 has 15 residues. V was trimmed by 5 bases and J by 0 bases, leaving 11 bases between them. CDR3 coding DNA: TGTGCCAGCAGTAAAGACAGCGATAGCAATCAGCCCCAGCATTTT. Its translation: CASSKDSDSNQPQHF.

The V and J genes are TRBV27 and TRBJ2-7, with D perhaps given as TRBD1 or TRBD2 (5 bases each). The CDR3 covers 14 residues. The germline CDR1 and CDR2 sequences are MNHEY and SMNVEV (reference sequence). V lost 3 bases and J 4 bases, leaving 13 bases between the germline ends. The CDR3 reads CASSFGDPGYEQYF. CDR3 bases: TGTGCCAGCAGTTTTGGGGACCCTGGTTACGAGCAGTACTTC.

This clonotype came up many times. This chain joins TRBV9 and TRBJ1-1; perhaps TRBD1 as D (5 bases). CDR1 and CDR2 from the germline V gene are SGDLS and YYNGEE. The CDR3 has 17 residues. V shed 3 bases and J shed 0 bases, with 18 bases lying between them. The CDR3 DNA is TGTGCCAGCAGCGGAGGGGACGCGAACCTCCTGAACACTGAAGCTTTCTTT. Its translation is CASSGGDANLLNTEAFF.

In its sample, this clonotype was seen a few times. The rearrangement uses TRBV7-2 and TRBJ2-1; 9 bases match TRBD1. In germline, CDR1 is SGHTA, CDR2 FQGNSA. This CDR3 spans 16 amino acids. V was pared by 11 bases and J by 8 bases, with 19 bases of the junction left unmatched. The CDR3 spells CACSGDGTGMMDEQFF. Written as DNA, the CDR3 is TGTGCCTGCTCTGGGGACGGGACAGGGATGATGGATGAGCAGTTCTTC.

This clonotype was found a few times. The rearrangement joins TRBV4-1 to TRBJ2-3; D gene ambiguous. From germline, CDR1 is MGHRA and CDR2 YSYEKL. Trimming left V 0 bases short and J 1 base short, with 8 bases between. CDR3 length: 15 amino acids. Here the CDR3 reads CASSQEPRGTDTQYF. In DNA form, the CDR3 reads TGCGCCAGCAGCCAAGAGCCTCGGGGCACAGATACGCAGTATTTT.

This clonotype was seen ten or more times. The J gene is TRBJ2-7, the V gene TRBV20-1; 13 bases line up with TRBD2. The CDR3 length is 19 residues. Germline lookup yields CDR1 DFQATT and CDR2 SNEGSKA (reference sequence). Losses at the gene ends were 3 bases for V and 3 bases for J; bases not matched to a gene: 17. The CDR3 reads CSARAPRLAGGSDYYEQYF. The CDR3, as DNA: TGCAGTGCTAGGGCCCCAAGACTAGCGGGAGGTTCGGACTACTACGAGCAGTACTTC.

In its sample, this clonotype was seen a few times. V and J are TRBV5-6 and TRBJ1-6, with TRBD1 identical over 9 bases. Germline V gene sequence: CDR1 SGHDT, CDR2 YYEEEE. The CDR3 consists of 18 residues. With 4 bases clipped from V and 8 bases from J, the junction kept 16 bases outside the gene matches. This CDR3 reads CASSQDRDRARLYSPLHF. As DNA, the CDR3 is TGTGCCAGCAGCCAGGACAGGGACAGGGCTCGCCTCTATTCACCCCTCCACTTT. The variable domain in full, with the rest retrieved from reference TRBV5-6 and TRBJ1-6, is DAGVTQSPTHLIKTRGQQVTLRCSPKSGHDTVSWYQQALGQGPQFIFQYYEEEERQRGNFPDRFSGHQFPNYSSELNVNALLLGDSALYLCASSQDRDRARLYSPLHFGNGTRLTVT.

This clonotype has a single count. The chain is built from TRBV2 and TRBJ1-2, with D possibly matching TRBD1 (6 bases). CDR3 length equals 15 residues. V dropped 5 bases and J dropped 2 bases, with 15 bases sitting between them. CDR1 and CDR2 from the germline V gene are SNHLY and FYNNEI. CDR3 in amino acids: CASSPGQPMNYGYTF. CDR3 sequence (DNA): TGTGCCAGCAGTCCAGGACAGCCGATGAACTATGGCTACACCTTC.

The V gene is TRBV29-1, the J gene TRBJ1-2; 7 bases are shared with TRBD1. This CDR3 is built from 12 residues. The V gene end was trimmed by 5 bases and the J gene end by 4 bases; junction bases not matched to a gene: 4. The germline CDR1 and CDR2 sequences are SQVTM and ANQGSEA. CDR3 coding DNA: TGCAGCGTTACAGGGGCAGGCTATGGCTACACCTTC. Translation gives CSVTGAGYGYTF.

A remark on this clonotype: The junction departs from the called germline gene at one end, perhaps through a read error. V and J are TRBV6-2 or TRBV6-3 and TRBJ2-2, with TRBD1 as a possible D gene (6 bases). This CDR3 has 15 amino acids. In germline, CDR1 is MNHEY, CDR2 SVGEGT. DNA for the CDR3: TGTACCAGCAGTTACTCGGACAGGAACACCGGGGAGCTGTTTTTT. It is translated as CTSSYSDRNTGELFF.

This clonotype showed up many times. The chain recombines TRBV28 with TRBJ1-1; possibly TRBD1 for D (6 bases). The CDR3 has 18 residues. With 5 bases removed from V and 0 bases from J, the gap between germline ends came to 22 bases. CDR1 is MDHEN and CDR2 is SYDVKM in the germline V gene. The CDR3 region is CASSLPGSPGAMNTEAFF. CDR3 DNA: TGTGCCAGCAGTCTACCGGGGTCGCCAGGGGCTATGAACACTGAAGCTTTCTTT.

This clonotype was observed many times. The chain has TRBV30 and TRBJ2-3; 10 bases map to TRBD2. J was trimmed by 6 bases and V by 3 bases; bases with no gene match: 3. The germline V gene has CDR1 GTSNPN and CDR2 SVGIG (reference sequence). The CDR3 is 13 amino acids. The CDR3 bases are TGTGCCTGGAGACTAGCGGGGACGGATACGCAGTATTTT. This translates into CAWRLAGTDTQYF. Variable domain in full (rest from reference TRBV30 and TRBJ2-3): SQTIHQWPATLVQPVGSPLSLECTVEGTSNPNLYWYRQAAGRGLQLLFYSVGIGQISSEVPQNLSASRPQDRQFILSSKKLLLSDSGFYLCAWRLAGTDTQYFGPGTRLTVL.

This clonotype was seen many times. J is TRBJ1-1 and V is TRBV10-3; D is undetermined. V was trimmed by 5 bases and J by 0 bases, leaving 13 bases between them. From germline, CDR1 is ENHRY and CDR2 SYGVKD. CDR3 length equals 15 residues. The CDR3 nucleotides are TGTGCCATCAGTCGTGCCGTAGAGGTGAACACTGAAGCTTTCTTT. Encoded protein: CAISRAVEVNTEAFF.